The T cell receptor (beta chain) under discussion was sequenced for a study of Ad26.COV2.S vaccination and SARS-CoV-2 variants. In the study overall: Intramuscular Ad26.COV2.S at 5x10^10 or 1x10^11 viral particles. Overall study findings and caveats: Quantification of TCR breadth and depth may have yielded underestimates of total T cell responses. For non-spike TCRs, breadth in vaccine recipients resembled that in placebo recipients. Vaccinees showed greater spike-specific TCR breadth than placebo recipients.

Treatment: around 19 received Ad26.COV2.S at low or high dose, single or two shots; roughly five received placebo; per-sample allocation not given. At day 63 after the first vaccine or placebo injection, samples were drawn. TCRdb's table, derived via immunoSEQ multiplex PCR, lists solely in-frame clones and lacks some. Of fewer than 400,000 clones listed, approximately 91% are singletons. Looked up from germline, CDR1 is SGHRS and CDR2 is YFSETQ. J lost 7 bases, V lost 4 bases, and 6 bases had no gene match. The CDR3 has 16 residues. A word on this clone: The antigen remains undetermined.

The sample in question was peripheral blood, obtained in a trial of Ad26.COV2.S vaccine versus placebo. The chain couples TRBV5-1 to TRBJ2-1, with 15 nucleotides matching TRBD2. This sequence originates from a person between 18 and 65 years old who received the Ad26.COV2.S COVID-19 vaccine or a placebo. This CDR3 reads CASSRTSGRGGNEQFF. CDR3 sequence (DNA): TGCGCCAGCAGCCGGACTAGCGGGAGGGGAGGGAATGAGCAGTTCTTC.